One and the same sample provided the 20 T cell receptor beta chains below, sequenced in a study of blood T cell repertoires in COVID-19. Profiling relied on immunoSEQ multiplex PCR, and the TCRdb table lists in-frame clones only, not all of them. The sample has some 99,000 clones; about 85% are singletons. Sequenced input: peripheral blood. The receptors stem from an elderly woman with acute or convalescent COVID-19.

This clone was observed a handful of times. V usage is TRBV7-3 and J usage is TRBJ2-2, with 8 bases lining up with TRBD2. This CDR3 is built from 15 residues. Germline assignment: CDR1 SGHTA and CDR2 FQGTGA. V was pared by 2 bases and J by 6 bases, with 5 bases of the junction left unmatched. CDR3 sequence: CASSLPGLGPGELFF. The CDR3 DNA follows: TGTGCCAGCAGCTTACCGGGACTAGGCCCCGGGGAGCTGTTTTTT.

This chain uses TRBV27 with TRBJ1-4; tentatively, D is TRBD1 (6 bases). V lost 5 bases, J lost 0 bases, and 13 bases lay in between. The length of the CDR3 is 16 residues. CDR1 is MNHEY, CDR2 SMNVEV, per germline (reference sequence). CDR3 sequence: CASSAASGATNEKLFF. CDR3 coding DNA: TGTGCCAGCAGTGCCGCCTCAGGGGCAACTAATGAAAAACTGTTTTTT.

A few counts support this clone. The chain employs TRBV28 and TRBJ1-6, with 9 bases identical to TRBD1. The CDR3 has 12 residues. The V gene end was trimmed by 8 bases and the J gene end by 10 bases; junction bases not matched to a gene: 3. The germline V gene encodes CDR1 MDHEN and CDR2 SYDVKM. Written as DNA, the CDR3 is TGTGCCAGCGGGGACAGGGCCTCACCCCTCCACTTT. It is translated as CASGDRASPLHF.

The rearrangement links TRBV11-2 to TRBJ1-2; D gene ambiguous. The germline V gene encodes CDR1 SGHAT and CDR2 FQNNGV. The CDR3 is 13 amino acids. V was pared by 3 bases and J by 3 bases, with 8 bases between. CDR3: CASSFGEDYGYTF. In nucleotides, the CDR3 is TGTGCCAGCAGCTTCGGGGAGGACTATGGCTACACCTTC.

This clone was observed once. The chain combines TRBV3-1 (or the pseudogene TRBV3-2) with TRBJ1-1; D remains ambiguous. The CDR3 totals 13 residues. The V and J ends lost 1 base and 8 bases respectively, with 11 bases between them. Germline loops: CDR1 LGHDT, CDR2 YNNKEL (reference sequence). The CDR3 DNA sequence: TGTGCCAGCAGCCAAGTATTGGAGGGAGAAGCTTTCTTT. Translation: CASSQVLEGEAFF.

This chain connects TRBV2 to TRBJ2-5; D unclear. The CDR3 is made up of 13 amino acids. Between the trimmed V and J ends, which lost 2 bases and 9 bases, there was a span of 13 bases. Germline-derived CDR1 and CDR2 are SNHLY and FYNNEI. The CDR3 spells CASSESPAPAQYF. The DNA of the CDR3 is TGTGCCAGCAGTGAATCGCCTGCCCCGGCCCAGTACTTC.

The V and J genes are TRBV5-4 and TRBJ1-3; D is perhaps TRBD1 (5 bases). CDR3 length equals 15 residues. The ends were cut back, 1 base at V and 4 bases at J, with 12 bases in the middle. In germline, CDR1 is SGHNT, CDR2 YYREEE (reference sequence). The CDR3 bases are TGTGCCAGCAGCTTGAGTGGGGGGAAAGGAAACACCATATATTTT. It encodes CASSLSGGKGNTIYF.

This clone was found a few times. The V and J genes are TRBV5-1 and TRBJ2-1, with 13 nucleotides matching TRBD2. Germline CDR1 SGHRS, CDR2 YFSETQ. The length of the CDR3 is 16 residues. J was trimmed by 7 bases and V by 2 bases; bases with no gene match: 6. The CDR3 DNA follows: TGCGCCAGCAGCTTTCGACTAGCGGGGGGAGGAAATGAGCAGTTCTTC. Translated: CASSFRLAGGGNEQFF. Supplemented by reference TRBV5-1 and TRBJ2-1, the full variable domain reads KAGVTQTPRYLIKTRGQQVTLSCSPISGHRSVSWYQQTPGQGLQFLFEYFSETQRNKGNFPGRFSGRQFSNSRSEMNVSTLELGDSALYLCASSFRLAGGGNEQFFGPGTRLTVL.

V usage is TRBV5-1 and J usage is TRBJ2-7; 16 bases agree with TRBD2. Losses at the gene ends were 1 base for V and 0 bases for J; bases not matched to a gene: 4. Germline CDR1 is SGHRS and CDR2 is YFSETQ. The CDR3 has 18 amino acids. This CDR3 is CASSLPGLAGGHSYEQYF. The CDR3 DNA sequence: TGCGCCAGCAGCTTGCCGGGACTAGCGGGGGGGCACTCCTACGAGCAGTACTTC.

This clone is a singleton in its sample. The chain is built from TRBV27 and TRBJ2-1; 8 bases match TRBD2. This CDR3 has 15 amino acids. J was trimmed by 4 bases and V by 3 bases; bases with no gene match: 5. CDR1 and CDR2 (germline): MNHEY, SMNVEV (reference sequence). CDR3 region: CASSFSGVIYNEQFF. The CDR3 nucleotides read TGTGCCAGCAGTTTTAGCGGGGTGATATACAATGAGCAGTTCTTC.

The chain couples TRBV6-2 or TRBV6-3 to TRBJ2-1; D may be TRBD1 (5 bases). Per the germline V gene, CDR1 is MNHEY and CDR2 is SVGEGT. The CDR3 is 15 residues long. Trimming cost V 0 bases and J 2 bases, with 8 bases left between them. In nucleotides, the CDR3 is TGTGCCAGCAGTTACTCGAAGGGGCCCTACAATGAGCAGTTCTTC. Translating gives CASSYSKGPYNEQFF.

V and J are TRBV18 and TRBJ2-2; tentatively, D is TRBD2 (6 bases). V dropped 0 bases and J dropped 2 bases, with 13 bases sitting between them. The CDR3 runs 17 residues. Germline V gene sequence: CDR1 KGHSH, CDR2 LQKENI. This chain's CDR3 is CASSPPMGTANTGELFF. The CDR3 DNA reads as TGTGCCAGCTCACCACCGATGGGGACTGCAAACACCGGGGAGCTGTTTTTT.

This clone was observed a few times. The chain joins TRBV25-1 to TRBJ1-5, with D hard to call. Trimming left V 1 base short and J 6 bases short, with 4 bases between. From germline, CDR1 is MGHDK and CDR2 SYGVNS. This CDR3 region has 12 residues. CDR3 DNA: TGTGCCAGCAGTGAATCAGGTCAGCCCCAGCATTTT. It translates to CASSESGQPQHF.

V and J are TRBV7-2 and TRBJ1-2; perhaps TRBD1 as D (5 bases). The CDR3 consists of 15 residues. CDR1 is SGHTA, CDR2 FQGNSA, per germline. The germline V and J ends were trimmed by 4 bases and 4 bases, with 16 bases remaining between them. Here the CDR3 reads CASSSKERTFYGYTF. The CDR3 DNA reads TGTGCCAGCAGCTCGAAAGAACGGACATTCTATGGCTACACCTTC.

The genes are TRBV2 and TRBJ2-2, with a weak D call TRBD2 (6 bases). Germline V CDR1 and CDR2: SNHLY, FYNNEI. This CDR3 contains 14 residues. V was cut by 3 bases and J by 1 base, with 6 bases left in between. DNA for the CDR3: TGTGCCAGCAGTGAGGGACTGAACACCGGGGAGCTGTTTTTT. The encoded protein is CASSEGLNTGELFF. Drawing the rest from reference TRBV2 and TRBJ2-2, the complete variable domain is EPEVTQTPSHQVTQMGQEVILRCVPISNHLYFYWYRQILGQKVEFLVSFYNNEISEKSEIFDDQFSVERPDGSNFTLKIRSTKLEDSAMYFCASSEGLNTGELFFGEGSRLTVL.

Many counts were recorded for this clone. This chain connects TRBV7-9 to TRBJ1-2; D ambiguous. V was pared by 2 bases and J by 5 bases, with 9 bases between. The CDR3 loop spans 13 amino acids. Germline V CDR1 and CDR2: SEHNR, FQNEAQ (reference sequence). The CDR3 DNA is TGTGCCAGCAGCTTACTAACAGTATATGGCTACACCTTC. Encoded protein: CASSLLTVYGYTF.

CDR3 sequence (DNA): TGTGCCAGCAGCCTGCGGGGTAAGACGACTGAAGCTTTCTTT. Residues: CASSLRGKTTEAFF. The J gene is TRBJ1-1, the V gene TRBV3-1 (or the pseudogene TRBV3-2); the D is unclear. Germline CDR1 and CDR2: LGHDT and YNNKEL (reference sequence). V was shortened by 4 bases and J by 5 bases, with 14 bases between the two germline ends. The CDR3 has 14 amino acids.

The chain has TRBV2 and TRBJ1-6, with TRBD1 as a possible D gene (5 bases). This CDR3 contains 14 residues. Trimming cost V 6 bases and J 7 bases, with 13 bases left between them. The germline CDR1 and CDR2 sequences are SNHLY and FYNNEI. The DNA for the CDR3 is TGTGCCAGCAGGAGGGAGGACAAGAATTCACCCCTCCACTTT. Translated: CASRREDKNSPLHF.

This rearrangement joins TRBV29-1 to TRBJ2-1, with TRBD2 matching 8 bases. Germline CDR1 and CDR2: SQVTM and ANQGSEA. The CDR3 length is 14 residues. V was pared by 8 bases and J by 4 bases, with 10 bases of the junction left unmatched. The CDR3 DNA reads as TGCAGCACCTTCGGGCGGGGGGCTTACAATGAGCAGTTCTTC. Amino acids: CSTFGRGAYNEQFF.

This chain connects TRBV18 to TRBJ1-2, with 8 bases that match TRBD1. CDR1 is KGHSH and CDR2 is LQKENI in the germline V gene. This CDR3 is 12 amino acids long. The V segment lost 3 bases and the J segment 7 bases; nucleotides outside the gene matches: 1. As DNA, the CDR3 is TGTGCCAGCTCACCCGACAGGGGTGGCTACACCTTC. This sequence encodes CASSPDRGGYTF.